This T cell receptor beta chain originates from a study of blood T cell repertoires in COVID-19. The germline V gene encodes CDR1 LGHDT and CDR2 YNNKEL (reference sequence). CDR3 length: 19 amino acids. Germline trimming cut 0 bases from V and 4 bases from J; bases unmatched to any gene: 14. Clones were sequenced by immunoSEQ multiplex PCR, and TCRdb holds only the in-frame ones, with some missing. The sample consists of about 270,000 clones, around nine tenths of them appearing once. The sequencing input was PBMCs or T cells enriched from blood (not recorded which). The TCR sequence derives from a woman younger than 30 who had recovered from COVID-19. The chain uses TRBV3-1 (or the pseudogene TRBV3-2) and TRBJ2-1; the match to TRBD2 covers 8 bases. This chain's CDR3 is CASSQDQPSGLPIYNEQFF. CDR3 DNA: TGTGCCAGCAGCCAAGATCAGCCTAGCGGGCTTCCCATATACAATGAGCAGTTCTTC.